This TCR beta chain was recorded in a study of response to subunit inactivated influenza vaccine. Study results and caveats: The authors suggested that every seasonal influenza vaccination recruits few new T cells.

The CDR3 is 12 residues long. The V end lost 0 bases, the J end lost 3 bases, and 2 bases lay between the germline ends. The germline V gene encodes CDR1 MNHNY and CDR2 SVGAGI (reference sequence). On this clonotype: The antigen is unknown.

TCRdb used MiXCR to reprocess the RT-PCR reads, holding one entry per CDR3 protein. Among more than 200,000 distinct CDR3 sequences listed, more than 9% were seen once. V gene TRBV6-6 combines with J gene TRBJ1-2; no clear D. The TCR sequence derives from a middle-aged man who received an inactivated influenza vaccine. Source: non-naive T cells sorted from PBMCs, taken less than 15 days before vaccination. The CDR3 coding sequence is TGTGCCAGCAGTTACTCATACTATGGCTACACCTTC. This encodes CASSYSYYGYTF.